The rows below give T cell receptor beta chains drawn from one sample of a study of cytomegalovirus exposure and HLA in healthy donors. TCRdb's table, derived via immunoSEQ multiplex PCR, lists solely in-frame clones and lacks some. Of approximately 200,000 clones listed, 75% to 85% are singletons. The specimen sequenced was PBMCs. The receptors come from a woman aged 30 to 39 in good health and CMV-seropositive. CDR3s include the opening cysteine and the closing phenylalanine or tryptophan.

CDR3 protein: CSALGQGYEQYF; V gene: TRBV29-1
CDR3 protein: CATAQGVETQYF; V gene: TRBV6-1
CDR3 protein: CASSSSRSTGELFF; V gene: TRBV5-6
CDR3 protein: CSVLRGENIQYF; V gene: TRBV29-1
CDR3 protein: CASSWDRVFYGYTF; V gene: TRBV7-9
CDR3 protein: CAISEFGSRAGGETQYF; V gene: TRBV10-3
CDR3 protein: CASSQEGTGGRGNEQFF; V gene: TRBV4-1
CDR3 protein: CASSPGGIYGYTF; V gene: TRBV28
CDR3 protein: CASSEALWSGYTF; V gene: TRBV2
CDR3 protein: CSVEDPLAENTEAFF; V gene: TRBV29-1
CDR3 protein: CASTGRGLGNQETQYF; V gene: TRBV6-6
CDR3 protein: CASVPGGDTGEQYF; V gene: TRBV7-9
CDR3 protein: CSVGEGRGWYGYTF; V gene: TRBV29-1
CDR3 protein: CAWGAWVENTEAFF; V gene: TRBV30
CDR3 protein: CASRPRGVRNTEAFF; V gene: TRBV28
CDR3 protein: CASRDQRERETQYF; V gene: TRBV28
CDR3 protein: CASRSGLDTQYF; V gene: TRBV6-5
CDR3 protein: CASSDRGLSGETQYF; V gene: TRBV19
CDR3 protein: CASSERGGEEEFF; V gene: TRBV2
CDR3 protein: CASSYSIDSKLFF; V gene: TRBV6-6
CDR3 protein: CASSSSGTETQYF; V gene: TRBV2
CDR3 protein: CASSPLNRGTYNEQFF; V gene: TRBV27
CDR3 protein: CASMGYGYTEAFF; V gene: TRBV14
CDR3 protein: CASSEYDGRGAYGYTF; V gene: TRBV25-1
CDR3 protein: CASSVARVNRGLRTGELFF; V gene: TRBV9
CDR3 protein: CASSLIRIRGKDTQYF; V gene: TRBV5-6
CDR3 protein: CASSERLAAYEQYF; V gene: TRBV2
CDR3 protein: CASSVELAGVNEQFF; V gene: TRBV9
CDR3 protein: CATSRESGTGEKLFF; V gene: TRBV15
CDR3 protein: CAITGADLDYEQYF; V gene: TRBV10-3
CDR3 protein: CASLLEKGKTQYF; V gene: TRBV2
CDR3 protein: CASSLEGTASGDEQFF; V gene: TRBV11-3
CDR3 protein: CASSYRSGQGNEKLFF; V gene: TRBV7-9
CDR3 protein: CASSFTSYSNQPQHF; V gene: TRBV5-6
CDR3 protein: CASSLAQGRVNEQFF; V gene: TRBV5-6
CDR3 protein: CASSPLTSGKNEQFF; V gene: TRBV4-1
CDR3 protein: CASSPGLASHEQYF; V gene: TRBV27
CDR3 protein: CASSLARDYEQYF; V gene: TRBV7-7
CDR3 protein: CASGDYRQPQHF; V gene: TRBV19
CDR3 protein: CASSQDGSSGATYNEQFF; V gene: TRBV4-1
CDR3 protein: CASSAQRRGPTDTQYF; V gene: TRBV2
CDR3 protein: CASSLPGPSGYGYTF; V gene: TRBV11-2
CDR3 protein: CASSALPEDSPSRTF; V gene: TRBV7-6
CDR3 protein: CSVELAGGEQFF; V gene: TRBV29-1
CDR3 protein: CASSSGGSTGRHKQYF; V gene: TRBV27
CDR3 protein: CASSLGGQLYEQYF; V gene: TRBV7-2
CDR3 protein: CASSFSGSTDTQYF; V gene: TRBV11-3
CDR3 protein: CASSPGVPWETQYF; V gene: TRBV6-5
CDR3 protein: CASSLPSFSEQYF; V gene: TRBV5-5
CDR3 protein: CASRARGGDYGYTF; V gene: TRBV2
CDR3 protein: CASSIDRYDGYTF; V gene: TRBV19
CDR3 protein: CASMKNKGQKNYGYTF; V gene: TRBV27
CDR3 protein: CSVDNGGQETQYF; V gene: TRBV29-1